The rows below give T cell receptor beta chains drawn from one sample of a study of shared clonotypes between healthy human individuals. Clones were sequenced by immunoSEQ multiplex PCR, and TCRdb holds only the in-frame ones, with some missing. The table records about 1.5 million clones, roughly 96% of them present only once. The specimen was naive CD4+ T cells sorted from blood. These TCRs come from a man younger than 45 in good health. Each CDR3 is given with its conserved first and last residue. The order of the fields is J gene, D gene, V gene, clone size, CDR3 DNA, CDR3 protein. A D gene is named only where the DNA matches it firmly. Not all rows give a size; the values are once, few, many and, for expanded clones, a class.

j_gene: TRBJ2-5; d_gene: TRBD2; v_gene: TRBV7-3; abundance: NA; CDR3nt: TGTGCCAGCAGCTTAACTAGCGGGAGGGGAGAGACCCAGTACTTC; CDR3aa: CASSLTSGRGETQYF
j_gene: TRBJ2-7; d_gene: NA; v_gene: TRBV6-5; abundance: NA; CDR3nt: TGTGCCAGCAGACTAGGACAGAGCTCCTACGAGCAGTACTTC; CDR3aa: CASRLGQSSYEQYF
j_gene: TRBJ2-1; d_gene: TRBD2; v_gene: TRBV5-1; abundance: NA; CDR3nt: TGCGCCAGCAGCACCGGACTAGCGCCCACCTGGTTCTTC; CDR3aa: CASSTGLAPTWFF
j_gene: TRBJ2-7; d_gene: NA; v_gene: TRBV6-1; abundance: once; CDR3nt: TGTGCCAGCAGTGAATGGGGGGTCCCAGGGGGATACGAGCAGTACTTC; CDR3aa: CASSEWGVPGGYEQYF
j_gene: TRBJ2-3; d_gene: TRBD2; v_gene: TRBV27; abundance: NA; CDR3nt: TGTGCCAGCAGGGGGGGACTAGCGGGAGGGCCGAGGAGCACAGATACGCAGTATTTT; CDR3aa: CASRGGLAGGPRSTDTQYF
j_gene: TRBJ2-7; d_gene: NA; v_gene: TRBV11-2; abundance: NA; CDR3nt: TGTGCCAGCACAAACGCCCCTCGGGAGTCCACCTACGAGCAGTACTTC; CDR3aa: CASTNAPRESTYEQYF
j_gene: TRBJ2-1; d_gene: TRBD2; v_gene: TRBV4-1; abundance: NA; CDR3nt: TGCGCCAGCAGCCAGGACCTAGCGGGGGGAGGGCAGTTCTTC; CDR3aa: CASSQDLAGGGQFF
j_gene: TRBJ2-7; d_gene: NA; v_gene: TRBV11-2; abundance: NA; CDR3nt: TGTGCCAGCAGCTTATCTACAGGGTCTTACGAGCAGTACTTC; CDR3aa: CASSLSTGSYEQYF
j_gene: TRBJ2-3; d_gene: NA; v_gene: TRBV11-3; abundance: NA; CDR3nt: TGTGCCAGCAGCTCGAATTCGTTAAATACGCAGTATTTT; CDR3aa: CASSSNSLNTQYF
j_gene: TRBJ1-3; d_gene: NA; v_gene: TRBV19; abundance: NA; CDR3nt: TGTGCCAGTAGTCCGGGACGCTCCTCTGGAAACACCATATATTTT; CDR3aa: CASSPGRSSGNTIYF
j_gene: TRBJ2-1; d_gene: NA; v_gene: TRBV9; abundance: NA; CDR3nt: TGTGCCAGCAGCGTAGGTACTCGAGACTACAATGAGCAGTTCTTC; CDR3aa: CASSVGTRDYNEQFF
j_gene: TRBJ2-1; d_gene: TRBD2; v_gene: TRBV30; abundance: once; CDR3nt: TGTGCCTGGAGTGTTACATGGTCACTAGCGGGAGACAATGAGCAGTTCTTC; CDR3aa: CAWSVTWSLAGDNEQFF
j_gene: TRBJ1-5; d_gene: TRBD1; v_gene: TRBV7-2; abundance: NA; CDR3nt: TGTGCCAGCAGCGCAGGGGGCCTTGTAAGTCAGCCCCAGCATTTT; CDR3aa: CASSAGGLVSQPQHF
j_gene: TRBJ1-5; d_gene: TRBD1; v_gene: TRBV10-3; abundance: NA; CDR3nt: TGTGCCATCAGGGGGGACAGGGATCAGCCCCAGCATTTT; CDR3aa: CAIRGDRDQPQHF
j_gene: TRBJ1-5; d_gene: NA; v_gene: TRBV6-5; abundance: NA; CDR3nt: TGTGCCAGCAGACCCCCGGGGGGATGGAATCAGCCCCAGCATTTT; CDR3aa: CASRPPGGWNQPQHF
j_gene: TRBJ2-2; d_gene: TRBD2; v_gene: TRBV2; abundance: NA; CDR3nt: TGTGCCAGTACCCTAGCGGGAGTTGGGTACGGGGAGCTGTTTTTT; CDR3aa: CASTLAGVGYGELFF
j_gene: TRBJ2-3; d_gene: TRBD2; v_gene: TRBV5-1; abundance: NA; CDR3nt: TGCGCCAGCAGCCAGGGACTAGCGGGAGGCCTGGATACGCAGTATTTT; CDR3aa: CASSQGLAGGLDTQYF
j_gene: TRBJ2-7; d_gene: NA; v_gene: TRBV6-5; abundance: NA; CDR3nt: TGTGCCAGCAGTTACCGACAGCCAGACGAGCAGTACTTC; CDR3aa: CASSYRQPDEQYF
j_gene: TRBJ2-7; d_gene: TRBD1; v_gene: TRBV29-1; abundance: NA; CDR3nt: TGCAGCGTTGGTGGGACAGGGGCTAAGCAGTACTTC; CDR3aa: CSVGGTGAKQYF
j_gene: TRBJ2-1; d_gene: TRBD2; v_gene: TRBV10-3; abundance: NA; CDR3nt: TGTGCCATCAGTGGGTCTTCGACTAGCGGGAGGCCAAACTCCCACAATGAGCAGTTCTTC; CDR3aa: CAISGSSTSGRPNSHNEQFF
j_gene: TRBJ2-7; d_gene: NA; v_gene: TRBV18; abundance: NA; CDR3nt: TGTGCCAGCTCACCTACAATTTACGAGCAGTACTTC; CDR3aa: CASSPTIYEQYF
j_gene: TRBJ2-5; d_gene: NA; v_gene: TRBV4-1; abundance: NA; CDR3nt: TGCGCCAGCAGACCAAGTGCTGGCGGGCCCCAAGAGACCCAGTACTTC; CDR3aa: CASRPSAGGPQETQYF